This T cell receptor beta chain was sequenced for a study of shared clonotypes between healthy human individuals. Overall study results and limits: Some naive CD4 clonotypes, 4% to 6%, turned up in common across a handful of donors.

Germline CDR1 and CDR2: LNHDA and SQIVND (reference sequence). The CDR3 extends over 13 amino acids. The V end lost 3 bases, the J end lost 2 bases, and 7 bases lay between the germline ends. Concerning this clone: The target antigen is unknown.

Profiling relied on immunoSEQ multiplex PCR, and the TCRdb table lists in-frame clones only, not all of them. This repertoire shows around 690,000 clones, less than 95% found once; its top ten account for approximately 35%. The J gene is TRBJ1-1, the V gene TRBV19; D unclear. The source of this sequence is a man aged 18 to 30 in good health. Some clones in this sample may be carry-over from other donors' samples. The source material was memory CD8+ T cells from PBMCs. The sample's subset: CD45RO+ cells pooled with CCR7-negative TemRA cells. The CDR3 sequence: CASSILDNTEAFF. The CDR3 bases are TGTGCCAGTAGTATCTTGGACAACACTGAAGCTTTCTTT.